This T cell receptor (beta chain) was obtained from a study of human thymus T cells. In corrective heart surgery, resections were taken, and these provided the thymus tissue. Here immunoSEQ multiplex PCR was the method, and the copy in TCRdb shows in-frame clones only, minus some. The sample contains 60,000 to 75,000 clones, 85% to 95% of which appear only once. With 5 bases removed from V and 8 bases from J, the gap between germline ends came to 19 bases. The CDR3 has 15 residues. In germline, CDR1 is SGHAT, CDR2 FQNNGV. The sequence came from a girl in the first two years of life with a congenital heart defect but otherwise immunologically healthy. Sample: thymus tissue. This sequence joins TRBV11-2 and TRBJ2-1; TRBD2 might be the D (5 bases). The CDR3 region has the DNA TGTGCCAGCAGCCCCGATAGCGAGGGAGTAGATGAGCAGTTCTTC. Its protein is CASSPDSEGVDEQFF. Using reference TRBV11-2 and TRBJ2-1 for the parts outside the CDR3, the full variable domain is EAGVAQSPRYKIIEKRQSVAFWCNPISGHATLYWYQQILGQGPKLLIQFQNNGVVDDSQLPKDRFSAERLKGVDSTLKIQPAKLEDSAVYLCASSPDSEGVDEQFFGPGTRLTVL.